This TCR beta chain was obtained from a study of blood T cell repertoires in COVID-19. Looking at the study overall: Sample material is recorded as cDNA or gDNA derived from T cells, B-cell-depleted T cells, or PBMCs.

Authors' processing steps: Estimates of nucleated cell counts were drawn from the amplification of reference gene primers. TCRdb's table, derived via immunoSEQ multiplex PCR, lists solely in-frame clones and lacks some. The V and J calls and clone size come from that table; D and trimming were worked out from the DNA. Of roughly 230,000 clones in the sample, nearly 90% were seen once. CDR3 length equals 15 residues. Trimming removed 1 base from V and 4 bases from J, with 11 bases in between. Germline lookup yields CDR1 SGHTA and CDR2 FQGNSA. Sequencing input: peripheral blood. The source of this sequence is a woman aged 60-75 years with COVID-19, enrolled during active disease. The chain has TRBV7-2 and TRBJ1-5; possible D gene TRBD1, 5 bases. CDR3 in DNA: TGTGCCAGCAGCTTAGTGCAGGGCGAGAATCAGCCCCAGCATTTT. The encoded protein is CASSLVQGENQPQHF.